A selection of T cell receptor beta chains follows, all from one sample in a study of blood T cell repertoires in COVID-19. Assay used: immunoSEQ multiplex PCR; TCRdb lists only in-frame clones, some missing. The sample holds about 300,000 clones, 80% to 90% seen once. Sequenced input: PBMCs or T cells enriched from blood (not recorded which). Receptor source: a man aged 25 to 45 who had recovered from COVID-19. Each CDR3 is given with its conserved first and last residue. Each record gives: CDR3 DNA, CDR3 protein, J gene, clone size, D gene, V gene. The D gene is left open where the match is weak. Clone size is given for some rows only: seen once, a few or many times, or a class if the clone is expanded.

TGCGCCAGCAGCGACTCGGGGAATGAGCAGTTCTTC CASSDSGNEQFF TRBJ2-1 few . TRBV5-1
TGCAGCGTTGTATCGGGGGTGGGAGCCAAAAACATTCAGTACTTC CSVVSGVGAKNIQYF TRBJ2-4 . . TRBV29-1
TGTGCCAGCAGCTACGGATCGGAGCGGGGCGGCAATCAGCCCCAGCATTTT CASSYGSERGGNQPQHF TRBJ1-5 . . TRBV13
TGTGCCTGGAGTATGGGGACTAGGGGCAATCAGCCCCAGCATTTT CAWSMGTRGNQPQHF TRBJ1-5 . . TRBV30
TGCGCCAGCAGCCTACAAGAGACCCAGTACTTC CASSLQETQYF TRBJ2-5 . . TRBV5-1
TGTGCCAGCAGCTTGGAAAGGCAGCGATTCTTC CASSLERQRFF TRBJ1-2 few . TRBV5-6
TGTGCCAGCAGCCTAGCGGGGGTTTCAGATACGCAGTATTTT CASSLAGVSDTQYF TRBJ2-3 . TRBD2 TRBV11-2
TGCGCCAGCAGCGAGACAGGGCATAGCACAGATACGCAGTATTTT CASSETGHSTDTQYF TRBJ2-3 . TRBD1 TRBV5-1
TGCGCCAGCAGCTCGGACAGGGGCTCTGGGGCCAACGTCCTGACTTTC CASSSDRGSGANVLTF TRBJ2-6 . TRBD1 TRBV5-1
TGTGCCAGCAGCGTGACAGGGGGCCGCAATGAGCAGTTCTTC CASSVTGGRNEQFF TRBJ2-1 once TRBD1 TRBV5-4
TGTGCCAGCAGCCAAGGGGGCTCGAGCTCCTACAATGAGCAGTTCTTC CASSQGGSSSYNEQFF TRBJ2-1 once . TRBV3-1/TRBV3-2
TGCGCCAGCAGCTCGACCGGGCAGGGGCGTGCTGAAGCTTTCTTT CASSSTGQGRAEAFF TRBJ1-1 . . TRBV5-1
TGCGCCAGCAGCTTGCAGGCCGGTACCGTTGGAAACACCATATATTTT CASSLQAGTVGNTIYF TRBJ1-3 . . TRBV5-1
TGTGCCAGCAGCCCAACTCCGGGACAGGGGCACGAGCAGTACTTC CASSPTPGQGHEQYF TRBJ2-7 few TRBD1 TRBV7-2
TGTGCCACCTCGGACAGGGGATTAGCAGGAAACACCATATATTTT CATSDRGLAGNTIYF TRBJ1-3 . TRBD1 TRBV10-3
TGCAGCTTCCGGGGTCCGGGAGGGCGTGAAAAACTGTTTTTT CSFRGPGGREKLFF TRBJ1-4 . . TRBV29-1
TGTGCCACGAGAGACAGGCCGTATGGCTACACCTTC CATRDRPYGYTF TRBJ1-2 once . TRBV28
TGTGCCAGCAGTGAACGGCGCGGGGGGGCCGGTAGAGAGCAGTACTTC CASSERRGGAGREQYF TRBJ2-7 once TRBD2 TRBV6-1
TGTGCCAGCAGTTCCTCCGCGGGGGAAAGCAATCAGCCCCAGCATTTT CASSSSAGESNQPQHF TRBJ1-5 . . TRBV27
TGTGCCTGGCATCGAACGACAGAAACTAACTATGGCTACACCTTC CAWHRTTETNYGYTF TRBJ1-2 once . TRBV30
TGTGCCACCAGTGACGCGGGACAGCAAGGTGAGCAGTTCTTC CATSDAGQQGEQFF TRBJ2-1 . . TRBV24-1
TGTGCCAGCTCCAGGGAGGGAGGTGGCATTCAGTACTTC CASSREGGGIQYF TRBJ2-4 . TRBD2 TRBV9